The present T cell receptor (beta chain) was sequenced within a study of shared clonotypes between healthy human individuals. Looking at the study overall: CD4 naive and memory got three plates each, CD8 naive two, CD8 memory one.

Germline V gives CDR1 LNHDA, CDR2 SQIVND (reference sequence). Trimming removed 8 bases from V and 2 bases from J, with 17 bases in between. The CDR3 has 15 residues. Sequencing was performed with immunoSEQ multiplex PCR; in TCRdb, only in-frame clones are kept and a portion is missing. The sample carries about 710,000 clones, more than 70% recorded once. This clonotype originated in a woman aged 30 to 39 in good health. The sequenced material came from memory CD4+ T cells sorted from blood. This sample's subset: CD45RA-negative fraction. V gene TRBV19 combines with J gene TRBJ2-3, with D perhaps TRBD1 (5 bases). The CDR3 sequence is CASSNKGIFTDTQYF. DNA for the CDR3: TGTGCCAGTTCGAATAAGGGGATTTTCACAGATACGCAGTATTTT. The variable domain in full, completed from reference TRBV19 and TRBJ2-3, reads DGGITQSPKYLFRKEGQNVTLSCEQNLNHDAMYWYRQDPGQGLRLIYYSQIVNDFQKGDIAEGYSVSREKKESFPLTVTSAQKNPTAFYLCASSNKGIFTDTQYFGPGTRLTVL.